A single sample gave rise to the 26 T cell receptor beta chains below, sequenced in a study of blood T cell repertoires in COVID-19. The data were produced by immunoSEQ multiplex PCR, yet TCRdb's version contains in-frame clones alone and is incomplete. Of about 170,000 clones in the sample, around 83% were seen once. Sample: peripheral blood. The receptors originated from a woman aged 70-85 years who had recovered from COVID-19.

The genes are TRBV5-4 and TRBJ1-2; D possibly corresponds to TRBD1 (5 bases). CDR3 size: 12 residues. Trimming cost V 4 bases and J 11 bases, with 15 bases left between them. CDR1 is SGHNT, CDR2 YYREEE, per germline (reference sequence). CDR3: CASSRGVVGYTF. The CDR3 bases are TGTGCCAGCAGCCGGGGGGTTGTGGGGTACACCTTC.

On this clone: This same CDR3 is encoded by further DNA sequences in the sample. The V gene is TRBV30, the J gene TRBJ2-7; weak D call: TRBD1 (5 bases). The CDR3 is made up of 12 amino acids. Germline CDR1 and CDR2: GTSNPN and SVGIG (reference sequence). V lost 0 bases to trimming and J lost 2 bases, with 5 bases between them. In nucleotides, the CDR3 is TGTGCCTGGAGTGTAGGGGCCTACGAGCAGTACTTC. Its translation: CAWSVGAYEQYF.

The chain is built from TRBV30 and TRBJ2-7; 7 positions match TRBD2. The CDR3 contains 13 residues. Germline CDR1 and CDR2: GTSNPN and SVGIG (reference sequence). Trimming cost V 4 bases and J 2 bases; bases outside gene matches: 5. The CDR3 protein is CAWMGGATYEQYF. In DNA form, the CDR3 reads TGTGCCTGGATGGGAGGGGCAACCTACGAGCAGTACTTC. Full variable domain (missing parts from reference TRBV30 and TRBJ2-7): SQTIHQWPATLVQPVGSPLSLECTVEGTSNPNLYWYRQAAGRGLQLLFYSVGIGQISSEVPQNLSASRPQDRQFILSSKKLLLSDSGFYLCAWMGGATYEQYFGPGTRLTVT.

This chain uses TRBV16 with TRBJ1-3; D remains unclear. The CDR3 runs to 15 residues. The V and J ends lost 3 bases and 0 bases respectively, with 9 bases between them. Germline V lookup: CDR1 KGHSY, CDR2 FQNENV. The CDR3 DNA is TGTGCCAGCAGCCATATGCCGAGCTCTGGAAACACCATATATTTT. Protein sequence: CASSHMPSSGNTIYF.

This clone appeared once. The chain has TRBV18 and TRBJ2-6, with D possibly TRBD2 on 7 matching bases. The germline CDR1 and CDR2 sequences are KGHSH and LQKENI. V lost 2 bases and J 9 bases, leaving 20 bases between the germline ends. The CDR3 is 17 residues long. This chain's CDR3 is CASSPDLGAGAGNVLTF. The CDR3 region has the DNA TGTGCCAGCTCACCAGACCTCGGGGCGGGGGCAGGCAACGTCCTGACTTTC.

This clone was seen just once. V usage is TRBV7-9 and J usage is TRBJ1-2; unclear D gene. V lost 2 bases and J lost 7, with 11 bases in between. The V gene's germline CDR1 is SEHNR and CDR2 FQNEAQ (reference sequence). The CDR3 has 13 residues. This chain's CDR3 is CASSLRQAGGYTF. The CDR3 DNA is TGTGCCAGCAGCTTAAGGCAGGCCGGTGGCTACACCTTC.

This clone showed up just a few times. The chain employs TRBV7-3 and TRBJ2-1; maybe TRBD2 (6 bases). Germline V gene lookup returns CDR1 SGHTA and CDR2 FQGTGA. The length of the CDR3 is 12 residues. V was pared by 6 bases and J by 9 bases, with 12 bases between. This chain's CDR3 is CASSSPGGEQFF. The CDR3 nucleotides are TGTGCCAGCAGTTCCCCCGGGGGTGAGCAGTTCTTC. The whole variable domain, remainder taken from reference TRBV7-3 and TRBJ2-1, is GAGVSQTPSNKVTEKGKYVELRCDPISGHTALYWYRQSLGQGPEFLIYFQGTGAADDSGLPNDRFFAVRPEGSVSTLKIQRTERGDSAVYLCASSSPGGEQFFGPGTRLTVL.

The chain is built from TRBV2 and TRBJ1-1; D remains ambiguous. V lost 7 bases and J lost 6, with 12 bases in between. The CDR3 has 12 residues. Germline loops: CDR1 SNHLY, CDR2 FYNNEI. The CDR3 region has the DNA TGTGCCAGCAACGACCGCCAGGCTGAAGCTTTCTTT. Amino acids: CASNDRQAEAFF. Full variable domain (outside the CDR3, taken from reference TRBV2 and TRBJ1-1): EPEVTQTPSHQVTQMGQEVILRCVPISNHLYFYWYRQILGQKVEFLVSFYNNEISEKSEIFDDQFSVERPDGSNFTLKIRSTKLEDSAMYFCASNDRQAEAFFGQGTRLTVV.

The CDR3 bases are TGTGCCAGCAGCCAAGGGGGCGCCGGCAATCCCTACAATGAGCAGTTCTTC. Translated, it gives CASSQGGAGNPYNEQFF. J is TRBJ2-1 and V is TRBV14; weak D call: TRBD1 (5 bases). Trimming removed 1 base from V and 2 bases from J, with 15 bases in between. CDR1 SGHDN and CDR2 FVKESK come from the germline V gene. The CDR3 contains 17 residues.

This clone was recorded once. The rearrangement joins TRBV28 to TRBJ2-6, with TRBD1 matching over 10 bases. CDR1 MDHEN and CDR2 SYDVKM come from the germline V gene. The V segment lost 8 bases and the J segment 0 bases; nucleotides outside the gene matches: 7. This CDR3 is built from 17 residues. CDR3 sequence reads: CASHRQGAYSGANVLTF. For the CDR3, the DNA is TGTGCCAGCCATCGACAGGGGGCCTACTCTGGGGCCAACGTCCTGACTTTC.

This clone is a singleton in its sample. The chain is built from TRBV28 and TRBJ2-5; maybe TRBD1 (6 bases). The CDR3 has 16 amino acids. V lost 2 bases and J 4 bases, leaving 17 bases between the germline ends. Germline assignment: CDR1 MDHEN and CDR2 SYDVKM. This CDR3 reads CASSLGARGWGETQYF. The CDR3 DNA reads TGTGCCAGCAGTTTAGGTGCCAGGGGTTGGGGAGAGACCCAGTACTTC.

V usage is TRBV30 and J usage is TRBJ1-2; unclear D gene. CDR3 length: 15 residues. Trimming took off 2 bases at V and 4 bases at J, with 17 bases between the two ends. Germline CDR1 reads GTSNPN; CDR2 reads SVGIG (reference sequence). Here the CDR3 DNA reads TGTGCCTGGAGTTATCCGGGGTGGTCGCCCTATGGCTACACCTTC. It codes for CAWSYPGWSPYGYTF.

J is TRBJ1-2 and V is TRBV3-1 (or the pseudogene TRBV3-2); D is undetermined. Germline lookup yields CDR1 LGHDT and CDR2 YNNKEL (reference sequence). V lost 2 bases, J lost 3 bases, and 10 bases lay in between. The CDR3 has 14 residues. The CDR3 loop is CASSQLAGDYGYTF. CDR3 nucleotides: TGTGCCAGCAGCCAATTGGCAGGCGACTATGGCTACACCTTC.

The chain links TRBV19 to TRBJ2-1; 10 nucleotides agree with TRBD2. The junction had 5 bases not matched to a gene; V was cut back by 3 bases and J by 12 bases. The CDR3 runs to 13 residues. CDR1 is LNHDA and CDR2 is SQIVND in the germline V gene (reference sequence). The CDR3 bases are TGTGCCAGTAGTATGGCTAGCGGGAGAGGGCAGTTCTTC. It specifies CASSMASGRGQFF.

The rearrangement links TRBV19 to TRBJ1-2; 7 nucleotides align to TRBD1. V trimming: 3 bases; J trimming: 4 bases; junction bases outside the gene matches: 14. This CDR3 contains 17 residues. CDR1 is LNHDA and CDR2 is SQIVND in the germline V gene (reference sequence). This CDR3 is CASSIQGLATGTYGYTF. In DNA, the CDR3 is TGTGCCAGTAGTATCCAGGGTTTGGCGACAGGGACCTATGGCTACACCTTC.

The rearrangement links TRBV27 to TRBJ1-1, with 7 bases matching TRBD1. Germline lookup yields CDR1 MNHEY and CDR2 SMNVEV (reference sequence). CDR3 size: 13 residues. This CDR3 reads CATRGQVGAEAFF. The CDR3 coding sequence is TGTGCTACCCGCGGACAGGTAGGAGCTGAAGCTTTCTTT.

The V and J genes are TRBV6-5 and TRBJ2-1; D not certain. Germline-derived CDR1 and CDR2 are MNHEY and SVGAGI. Between the trimmed V and J ends, which lost 2 bases and 5 bases, there was a span of 10 bases. The CDR3 loop spans 14 amino acids. CDR3 amino acids: CASSYGGRHNEQFF. The CDR3 nucleotides read TGTGCCAGCAGTTACGGTGGGCGCCACAATGAGCAGTTCTTC.

The V and J genes are TRBV6-5 and TRBJ2-7, with 8 bases that match TRBD2. Unmatched junction bases numbered 7, after V lost 6 bases and J lost 3 bases. CDR3 length equals 14 residues. Germline V gene sequence: CDR1 MNHEY, CDR2 SVGAGI. The CDR3 DNA sequence: TGTGCCAGCAGGCCGGGACTAGTTGTCTACGAGCAGTACTTC. It is translated as CASRPGLVVYEQYF.

This chain uses TRBV10-3 with TRBJ2-3, with 7 bases lining up with TRBD2. The germline gives CDR1 ENHRY, CDR2 SYGVKD. The CDR3 is 14 residues long. V lost 0 bases to trimming and J lost 6 bases; unmatched junction nucleotides: 3. The CDR3 protein is CAISESGGWDTQYF. The CDR3 nucleotides are TGTGCCATCAGTGAGTCCGGGGGGTGGGATACGCAGTATTTT.

The V call is TRBV5-1, the J call TRBJ1-3; 8 bases are a match to TRBD1. Germline loops: CDR1 SGHRS, CDR2 YFSETQ. V lost 3 bases, J lost 2 bases, and 7 bases stayed unmatched. The CDR3 loop spans 16 amino acids. CDR3 sequence: CASSSGQGDTGNTIYF. CDR3 nucleotide sequence: TGCGCCAGCAGCTCCGGACAGGGAGATACTGGAAACACCATATATTTT.

This rearrangement joins TRBV5-5 to TRBJ2-7; 9 bases are shared with TRBD2. V shed 4 bases, J shed 12 bases, and the junction held 17 bases outside the gene matches. The germline V gene has CDR1 SGHKS and CDR2 YYEKEE (reference sequence). The CDR3 contains 15 residues. The CDR3 loop reads CASSPSMPGSGGVYF. The CDR3 coding sequence is TGTGCCAGCAGCCCCTCCATGCCGGGTAGCGGGGGAGTGTACTTC.

This sequence joins TRBV27 and TRBJ1-1; maybe TRBD1 (6 bases). The CDR3 spans 15 residues. Trimming stripped 6 bases from V and 4 bases from J, with 18 bases between. Germline CDR1 and CDR2: MNHEY and SMNVEV (reference sequence). The CDR3 coding sequence is TGTGCCAGCAGCCTATATAGGGGCAGGGGCACTGAAGCTTTCTTT. Its translation is CASSLYRGRGTEAFF.

This clone has more than one count but fewer than ten. V is TRBV7-2 and J is TRBJ1-6; possibly TRBD1 for D (6 bases). The CDR3 is 16 amino acids. Deletions cut 5 bases from V and 7 bases from J, with 18 bases between. CDR1 and CDR2 (germline): SGHTA, FQGNSA. This CDR3 reads CASSPRTGLRNSPLHF. The CDR3, as DNA: TGTGCCAGCAGCCCCCGAACAGGGTTGCGCAATTCACCCCTCCACTTT. Filled out from reference TRBV7-2 and TRBJ1-6, the complete variable domain reads GAGVSQSPSNKVTEKGKDVELRCDPISGHTALYWYRQSLGQGLEFLIYFQGNSAPDKSGLPSDRFSAERTGGSVSTLTIQRTQQEDSAVYLCASSPRTGLRNSPLHFGNGTRLTVT.

The rearrangement links TRBV7-2 to TRBJ2-3; the D is unclear. The CDR3 runs to 14 residues. Germline assignment: CDR1 SGHTA and CDR2 FQGNSA. V lost 5 bases to trimming and J lost 0 bases, with 9 bases between them. The CDR3 is CASSAYPSTDTQYF. CDR3 in DNA: TGTGCCAGCAGCGCCTACCCTAGCACAGATACGCAGTATTTT.

The chain is built from TRBV30 and TRBJ1-2, with D possibly TRBD1 on 5 matching bases. Looked up from germline, CDR1 is GTSNPN and CDR2 is SVGIG (reference sequence). The CDR3 length is 12 residues. V lost 1 base, J lost 7 bases, and 10 bases lay in between. CDR3 sequence (DNA): TGTGCCTGGAGTGGCAGGGTGGGTGGCTACACCTTC. Amino acid sequence: CAWSGRVGGYTF.

The J gene is TRBJ1-5, the V gene TRBV6-7; D might be TRBD1 (5 bases). TRBV6-7 carries the ORF label, with uncertain function. The CDR3 covers 16 residues. Trimming cost V 2 bases and J 0 bases, with 11 bases left between them. This chain's CDR3 is CASSYGADTSNQPQHF. The CDR3, as DNA: TGTGCCAGCAGTTACGGGGCAGACACTAGCAATCAGCCCCAGCATTTT.